The clone carrying this T cell receptor (beta chain) occurred many times. What it binds is unknown. This sample was included in a study of T cells in Graves' hyperthyroidism and ophthalmopathy. General study points: Expanded thyroid clonotypes (above 0.001) were mostly also found in blood.

The CDR3 totals 19 residues. Germline-derived CDR1 and CDR2 are MNHEY and SMNVEV (reference sequence). Trimming stripped 6 bases from V and 8 bases from J, with 34 bases between. Amplification of TCR beta CDR3 regions was performed using RNA transcripts as template. HTBI primers were used for first-round RT-PCR of the TCR CDR3. TCRdb reanalysed the multiplex PCR reads using MiXCR and keeps one entry per CDR3 protein. Among a few hundred thousand distinct CDR3 sequences listed, about 20% were seen once. What was sequenced was blood. The TCR comes from a man between 18 and 29 years old with Graves' hyperthyroidism. The genes are TRBV27 and TRBJ1-2; TRBD1 might be the D (6 bases). CDR3 bases: TGTGCCAGCAGCACAAAACAAGGGGGACTGGCCTTCGATGCCACCGGCTACACCTTC. Protein sequence: CASSTKQGGLAFDATGYTF.